This TCR beta chain was found in a study of OX40 agonist ivuxolimab in advanced cancers. Study-level background: The drug used for patients, ivuxolimab, was an agonistic anti-OX40 (CD134) antibody. At 0.01 to 10 mg/kg, ivuxolimab was administered intravenously to patients every 2 weeks.

Sequencing used immunoSEQ multiplex PCR; TCRdb keeps in-frame clones, though not all of them. The table includes 55,000 to 90,000 clones, 80% to 90% detected once. The CDR3 is 17 residues long. Germline V gives CDR1 SEHNR, CDR2 FQNEAQ (reference sequence). V was pared by 0 bases and J by 3 bases, with 14 bases between. This sequence joins TRBV7-9 and TRBJ1-4, with TRBD1 as a possible D gene (5 bases). Sequences were derived from CD4+ or CD8+ T cells sorted from blood, sampled in a trial of the OX40 agonist ivuxolimab. The sequence was collected from an adult with an advanced solid tumor such as melanoma, head and neck, liver or kidney cancer. CDR3: CASSLAPSGHPNEKLFF. As DNA, the CDR3 is TGTGCCAGCAGCTTAGCCCCCTCAGGACACCCTAATGAAAAACTGTTTTTT.